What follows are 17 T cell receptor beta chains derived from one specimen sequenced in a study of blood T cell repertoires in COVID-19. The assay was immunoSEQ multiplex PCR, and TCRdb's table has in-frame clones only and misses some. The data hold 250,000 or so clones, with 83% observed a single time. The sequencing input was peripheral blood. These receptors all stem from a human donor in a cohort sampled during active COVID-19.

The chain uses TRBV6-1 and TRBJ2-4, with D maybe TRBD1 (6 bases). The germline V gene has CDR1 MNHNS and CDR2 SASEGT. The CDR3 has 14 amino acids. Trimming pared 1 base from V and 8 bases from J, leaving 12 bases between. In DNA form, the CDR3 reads TGTGCCAGCAGTGAAGACAGGGTTTTGGACATTCAGTACTTC. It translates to CASSEDRVLDIQYF.

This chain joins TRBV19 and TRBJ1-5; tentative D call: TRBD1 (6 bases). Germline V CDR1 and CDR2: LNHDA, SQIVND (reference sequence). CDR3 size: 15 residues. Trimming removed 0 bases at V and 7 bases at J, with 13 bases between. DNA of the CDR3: TGTGCCAGTAGTATAGAGGGGGCCCCCGGGCAGCCCCAGCATTTT. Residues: CASSIEGAPGQPQHF.

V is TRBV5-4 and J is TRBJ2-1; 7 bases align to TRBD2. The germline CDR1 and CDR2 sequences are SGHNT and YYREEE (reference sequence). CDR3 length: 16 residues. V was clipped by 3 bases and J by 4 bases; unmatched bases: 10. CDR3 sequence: CASSWGGEIPYNEQFF. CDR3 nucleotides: TGTGCCAGCAGCTGGGGGGGGGAGATCCCATACAATGAGCAGTTCTTC.

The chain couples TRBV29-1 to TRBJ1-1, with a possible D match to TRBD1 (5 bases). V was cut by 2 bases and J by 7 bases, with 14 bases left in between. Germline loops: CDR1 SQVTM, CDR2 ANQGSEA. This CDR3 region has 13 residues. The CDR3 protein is CSVEKQDTYEAFF. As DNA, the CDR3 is TGCAGCGTTGAAAAACAGGACACTTATGAAGCTTTCTTT.

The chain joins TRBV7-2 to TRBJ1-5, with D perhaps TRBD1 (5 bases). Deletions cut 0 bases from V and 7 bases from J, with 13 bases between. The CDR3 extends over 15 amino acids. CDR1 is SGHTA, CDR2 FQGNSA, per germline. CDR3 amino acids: CASSLAGGAKQPQHF. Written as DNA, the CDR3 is TGTGCCAGCAGCTTAGCGGGCGGGGCTAAACAGCCCCAGCATTTT.

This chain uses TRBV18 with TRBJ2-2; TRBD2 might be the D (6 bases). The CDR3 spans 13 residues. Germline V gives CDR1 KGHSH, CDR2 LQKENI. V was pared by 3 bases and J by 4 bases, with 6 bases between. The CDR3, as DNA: TGTGCCAGCTCACCGGGGGGCACCGGGGAGCTGTTTTTT. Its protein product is CASSPGGTGELFF. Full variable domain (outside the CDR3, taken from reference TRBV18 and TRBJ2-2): NAGVMQNPRHLVRRRGQEARLRCSPMKGHSHVYWYRQLPEEGLKFMVYLQKENIIDESGMPKERFSAEFPKEGPSILRIQQVVRGDSAAYFCASSPGGTGELFFGEGSRLTVL.

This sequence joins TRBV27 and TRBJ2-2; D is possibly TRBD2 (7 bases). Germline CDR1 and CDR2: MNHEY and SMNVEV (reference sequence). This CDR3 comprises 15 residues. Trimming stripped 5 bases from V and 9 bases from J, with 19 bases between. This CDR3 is CASSPTVGGPRELFF. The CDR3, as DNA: TGTGCCAGCAGTCCTACTGTGGGGGGGCCTCGGGAGCTGTTTTTT.

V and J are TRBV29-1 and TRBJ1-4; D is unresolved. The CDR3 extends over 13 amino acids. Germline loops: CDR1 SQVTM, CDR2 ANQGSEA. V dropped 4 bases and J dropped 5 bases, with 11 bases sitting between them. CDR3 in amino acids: CSVGGGLNEKLFF. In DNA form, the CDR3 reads TGCAGCGTTGGAGGCGGGTTGAATGAAAAACTGTTTTTT. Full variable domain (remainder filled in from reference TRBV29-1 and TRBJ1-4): SAVISQKPSRDICQRGTSLTIQCQVDSQVTMMFWYRQQPGQSLTLIATANQGSEATYESGFVIDKFPISRPNLTFSTLTVSNMSPEDSSIYLCSVGGGLNEKLFFGSGTQLSVL.

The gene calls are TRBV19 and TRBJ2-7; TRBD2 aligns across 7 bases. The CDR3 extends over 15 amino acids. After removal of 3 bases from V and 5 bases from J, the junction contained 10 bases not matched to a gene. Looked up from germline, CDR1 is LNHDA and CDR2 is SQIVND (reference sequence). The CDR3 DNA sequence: TGTGCCAGTAGTATGGATGGCTGGCGGGAGAACGAGCAGTACTTC. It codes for CASSMDGWRENEQYF.

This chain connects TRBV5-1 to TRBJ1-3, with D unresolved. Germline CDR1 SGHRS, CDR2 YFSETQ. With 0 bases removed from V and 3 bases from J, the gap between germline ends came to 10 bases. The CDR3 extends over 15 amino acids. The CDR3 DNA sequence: TGCGCCAGCAGCTTGGACCGCAGCGGTGGAAACACCATATATTTT. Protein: CASSLDRSGGNTIYF.

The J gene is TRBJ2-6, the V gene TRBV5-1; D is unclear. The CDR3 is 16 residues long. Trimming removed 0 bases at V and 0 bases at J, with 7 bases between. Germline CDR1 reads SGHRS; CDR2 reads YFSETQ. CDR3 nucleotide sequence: TGCGCCAGCAGCTTGGGTGGTAGCTCTGGGGCCAACGTCCTGACTTTC. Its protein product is CASSLGGSSGANVLTF.

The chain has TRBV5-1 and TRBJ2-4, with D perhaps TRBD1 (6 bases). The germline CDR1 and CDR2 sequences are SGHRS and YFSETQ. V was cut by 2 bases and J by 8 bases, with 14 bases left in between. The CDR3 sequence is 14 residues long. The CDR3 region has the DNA TGCGCCAGCAGCTTTGACCAGGGGAAGGACATTCAGTACTTC. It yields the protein CASSFDQGKDIQYF.

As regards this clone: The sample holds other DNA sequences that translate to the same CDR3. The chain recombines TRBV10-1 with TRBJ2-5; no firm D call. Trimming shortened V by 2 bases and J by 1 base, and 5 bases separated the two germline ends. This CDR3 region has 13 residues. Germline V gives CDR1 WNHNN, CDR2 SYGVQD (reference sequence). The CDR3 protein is CASSETVQETQYF. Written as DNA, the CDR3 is TGCGCCAGCAGTGAGACAGTCCAAGAGACCCAGTACTTC.

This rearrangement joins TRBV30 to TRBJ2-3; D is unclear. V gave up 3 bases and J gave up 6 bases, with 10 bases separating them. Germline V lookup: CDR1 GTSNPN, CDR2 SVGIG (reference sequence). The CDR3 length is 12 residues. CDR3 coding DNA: TGTGCCTGGAGCTCCCCTGTGGATACGCAGTATTTT. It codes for CAWSSPVDTQYF.

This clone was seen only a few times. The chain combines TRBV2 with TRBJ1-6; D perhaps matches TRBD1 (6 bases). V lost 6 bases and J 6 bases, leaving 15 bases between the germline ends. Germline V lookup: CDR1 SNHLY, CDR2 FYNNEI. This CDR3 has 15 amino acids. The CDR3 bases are TGTGCCAGCAGCAGAGAGGACAGTAGTAATTCACCCCTCCACTTT. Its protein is CASSREDSSNSPLHF.

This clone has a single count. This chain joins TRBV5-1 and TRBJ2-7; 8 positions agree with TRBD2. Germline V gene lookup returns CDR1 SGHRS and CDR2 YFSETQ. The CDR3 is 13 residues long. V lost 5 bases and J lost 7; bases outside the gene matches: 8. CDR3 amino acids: CASRSGLGKEQYF. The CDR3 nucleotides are TGCGCCAGCAGGTCGGGACTAGGGAAAGAGCAGTACTTC.

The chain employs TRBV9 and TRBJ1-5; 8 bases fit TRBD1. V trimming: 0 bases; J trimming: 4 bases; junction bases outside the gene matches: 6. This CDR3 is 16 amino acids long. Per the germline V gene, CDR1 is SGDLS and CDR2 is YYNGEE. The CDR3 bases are TGTGCCAGCAGCGTAGGGGAAGGACAGGGAAATCAGCCCCAGCATTTT. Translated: CASSVGEGQGNQPQHF.